These T cell receptor beta chains were read from a single sample in a study of Ad26.COV2.S vaccination and SARS-CoV-2 variants. Using immunoSEQ multiplex PCR, the repertoire was profiled, and TCRdb retains in-frame clones only, with some absent. This sample has about 370,000 clones, with roughly 90% found just once. The starting material was peripheral blood, obtained in a trial of Ad26.COV2.S vaccine versus placebo. Receptors originate from a person aged 18 to 59 who received the Ad26.COV2.S COVID-19 vaccine or a placebo. Each CDR3 is given with its conserved first and last residue. Fields, in order: V gene, D gene, clone size, J gene, CDR3 DNA, CDR3 protein. The D gene is left open where the match is weak. Some rows have no size entry. The others give once, few or many, or a class for an expanded clone.

V gene: TRBV9; D gene: TRBD2; clone size: -; J gene: TRBJ2-1; CDR3 DNA: TGTGCCAGCAGCAAAACTAGCGGGAGCACCAATGAGCAGTTCTTC; CDR3 protein: CASSKTSGSTNEQFF
V gene: TRBV2; D gene: -; clone size: -; J gene: TRBJ1-4; CDR3 DNA: TGTGCCAGCACTGTCGGACAGCTTAATGAAAAACTGTTTTTT; CDR3 protein: CASTVGQLNEKLFF
V gene: TRBV19; D gene: TRBD1; clone size: -; J gene: TRBJ1-2; CDR3 DNA: TGTGCCAGTAGTACGGGGACAGGGGATAGCGGTGGCTACACCTTC; CDR3 protein: CASSTGTGDSGGYTF
V gene: TRBV7-2; D gene: -; clone size: -; J gene: TRBJ1-5; CDR3 DNA: TGTGCCAGCAGCCTCGGACCGGGGCAGATGTTCCAGCCCCAGCATTTT; CDR3 protein: CASSLGPGQMFQPQHF
V gene: TRBV7-6; D gene: -; clone size: -; J gene: TRBJ2-4; CDR3 DNA: TGTGCCAGCAGCTTAGGGGAGGGGGCCTTGCACATTCAGTACTTC; CDR3 protein: CASSLGEGALHIQYF
V gene: TRBV5-4; D gene: TRBD1; clone size: -; J gene: TRBJ1-1; CDR3 DNA: TGTGCCAGCAGCCGACCGACAGGGGGTAGTGCTGAAGCTTTCTTT; CDR3 protein: CASSRPTGGSAEAFF
V gene: TRBV6-5; D gene: -; clone size: once; J gene: TRBJ2-3; CDR3 DNA: TGTGCCAGCAGCCGGGTCGGGACAATAGATACGCAGTATTTT; CDR3 protein: CASSRVGTIDTQYF
V gene: TRBV28; D gene: TRBD1; clone size: -; J gene: TRBJ2-1; CDR3 DNA: TGTGCCAGCAGTTCCTTGACAGGGGATTCCTACAATGAGCAGTTCTTC; CDR3 protein: CASSSLTGDSYNEQFF
V gene: TRBV9; D gene: -; clone size: -; J gene: TRBJ1-3; CDR3 DNA: TGTGCCAGCAGCGTAGAACCAGGTAGCTCTGGAAACACCATATATTTT; CDR3 protein: CASSVEPGSSGNTIYF
V gene: TRBV10-3; D gene: -; clone size: -; J gene: TRBJ2-6; CDR3 DNA: TGTGCCATCAGTGGGGACTTGATGGGGGCCAACGTCCTGACTTTC; CDR3 protein: CAISGDLMGANVLTF
V gene: TRBV24-1; D gene: -; clone size: -; J gene: TRBJ2-1; CDR3 DNA: TGTGCCACCAGTGCCGTCCGGGGGCTGGACAATGAGCAGTTCTTC; CDR3 protein: CATSAVRGLDNEQFF
V gene: TRBV7-2; D gene: -; clone size: -; J gene: TRBJ2-7; CDR3 DNA: TGTGCCAGCAGCCAACTCCAGGGATACGAGCAGTACTTC; CDR3 protein: CASSQLQGYEQYF
V gene: TRBV4-2; D gene: -; clone size: -; J gene: TRBJ1-4; CDR3 DNA: TGTGCCAGCAGCCAAGATCGGGACCTGTTGGGAGTGGGGGAAAAACTGTTTTTT; CDR3 protein: CASSQDRDLLGVGEKLFF
V gene: TRBV15; D gene: TRBD1; clone size: -; J gene: TRBJ1-2; CDR3 DNA: TGTGCCACCTCCCCGGGACAGGGGTCCTATGGCTACACCTTC; CDR3 protein: CATSPGQGSYGYTF
V gene: TRBV29-1; D gene: -; clone size: once; J gene: TRBJ2-2; CDR3 DNA: TGCAGCGTTGAGGGCCGGTACACCGGGGAGCTGTTTTTT; CDR3 protein: CSVEGRYTGELFF
V gene: TRBV11-2; D gene: -; clone size: once; J gene: TRBJ2-2; CDR3 DNA: TGTGCCAGCAGCTCCCTGAGGGGGGGGTTAACCGGGGAGCTGTTTTTT; CDR3 protein: CASSSLRGGLTGELFF
V gene: TRBV9; D gene: TRBD2; clone size: once; J gene: TRBJ2-3; CDR3 DNA: TGTGCCAGCAGCGTAGGACTAGCGGCATACACAGATACGCAGTATTTT; CDR3 protein: CASSVGLAAYTDTQYF
V gene: TRBV7-2; D gene: -; clone size: few; J gene: TRBJ1-3; CDR3 DNA: TGTGCCAGCAGACTGGGAGGCGGAACTGGAAACACCATATATTTT; CDR3 protein: CASRLGGGTGNTIYF
V gene: TRBV4-1; D gene: TRBD1; clone size: -; J gene: TRBJ1-4; CDR3 DNA: TGCGCCAGCAGCCAAGATTGGACAGGGAGGGAAAAACTGTTTTTT; CDR3 protein: CASSQDWTGREKLFF
V gene: TRBV2; D gene: TRBD1; clone size: once; J gene: TRBJ1-5; CDR3 DNA: TGTGCCAGCAGCGGGGACAGGGCTGGTCAGCCCCAGCATTTT; CDR3 protein: CASSGDRAGQPQHF
V gene: TRBV20-1; D gene: -; clone size: -; J gene: TRBJ1-5; CDR3 DNA: TGCAGCCGCAATCAGCCCCAGCATTTT; CDR3 protein: CSRNQPQHF
V gene: TRBV7-9; D gene: TRBD1; clone size: -; J gene: TRBJ1-2; CDR3 DNA: TGTGCCAGCAGCCCCGTTAATCCGGGACAGGGCTATGGCTACACCTTC; CDR3 protein: CASSPVNPGQGYGYTF
V gene: TRBV6-2/TRBV6-3; D gene: TRBD1; clone size: once; J gene: TRBJ2-7; CDR3 DNA: TGTGCCAGCAGTTACTCGATTTTAGACAGGGGCTCCTACGAGCAGTACTTC; CDR3 protein: CASSYSILDRGSYEQYF
V gene: TRBV6-1; D gene: -; clone size: -; J gene: TRBJ1-2; CDR3 DNA: TGTGCCAGCAGTGACCATTACGGGGCCGCGATATTGGGCTACACCTTC; CDR3 protein: CASSDHYGAAILGYTF